This T cell receptor (beta chain) originates from a study of somatic mutations in cytotoxic T cells in rheumatoid arthritis. General study points: Clonality of CD8+ T cells, which was compared between rheumatoid arthritis patients and age-matched healthy controls, did not differ significantly. Age was associated with higher CD8+ clonality in rheumatoid arthritis patients, not in healthy controls.

About this clone itself: No antigen is known for it.

Clones were read by immunoSEQ multiplex PCR, and TCRdb kept only the in-frame ones, dropping some. The sample holds roughly 20,000 clones; over 65% are singletons and the top ten take less than 6%. Flow cytometry was used to check the purity of CD4+ and CD8+ cells, which had been isolated by positive magnetic bead selection. V dropped 3 bases and J dropped 1 base, with 7 bases sitting between them. The length of the CDR3 is 13 residues. Germline assignment: CDR1 MNHEY and CDR2 SMNVEV (reference sequence). Sequencing input: CD8+ T cells sorted from blood. The sequence came from a man between 60 and 75 years old in good health. This rearrangement joins TRBV27 to TRBJ2-7; no reliable D call. The CDR3 DNA sequence: TGTGCCAGCAGTTTTTCCTCTTCCTACGAGCAGTACTTC. This translates into CASSFSSSYEQYF.